This T cell receptor beta chain stems from a study of blood T cell repertoires in COVID-19. Study-wide background: Samples taken during acute and convalescent COVID-19 were collected in the United States, Italy and Spain.

The CDR3 has 13 amino acids. Germline V lookup: CDR1 KGHDR, CDR2 SFDVKD. J gave up 3 bases and V 5 bases, and 3 bases lay outside the gene matches. Study processing details: Estimation of nucleated cell counts relied on the amplification of reference gene primers. Measured with immunoSEQ multiplex PCR; TCRdb has only the in-frame clones, and not every one. V and J calls and clone size are copied from that table; D and trimming were computed from the DNA. The profile shows 100,000 or so clones, 88% of them singletons. The specimen was peripheral blood. The receptor was isolated from a human donor in a cohort sampled during active COVID-19. The rearrangement links TRBV24-1 to TRBJ2-7; 7 positions agree with TRBD1. The CDR3 nucleotides read TGTGCCACCAGTGGCTGGGACAGCTACGAGCAGTACTTC. Its protein product is CATSGWDSYEQYF.